The clone carrying this TCR beta chain showed up many times. These data originate in a study of read filtering for tumor transcriptome and immune sequencing. Turning to the study itself: TCR-mapped reads were about 3.5 to 10.27 million with IR-seq versus 85 to 1273 with RNA-seq.

Germline V CDR1 and CDR2: ENHRY, SYGVKD. Trimming took 7 bases from V and 2 from J; bases not matched to a gene: 10. The CDR3 is 15 amino acids. From roughly 400 ng of RNA, a library with molecular barcoded alpha/delta and beta/gamma adaptors was made. From the reads, TCRdb called clonotypes with MiXCR, one entry per CDR3 protein. The sample lists 25,000 to 35,000 distinct CDR3 sequences; approximately 15% were seen once. At the time of active disease, bone marrow was collected from every patient. This clonotype was obtained from a donor at least 40 years old with multiple myeloma. Source material: a population of CD138-negative cells sorted from bone marrow. This rearrangement joins TRBV10-3 to TRBJ2-5, with 7 bases aligning to TRBD2. CDR3 DNA sequence: TGTGCCATCAAGGACGAGGGAGGGAGGCAAGAGACCCAGTACTTC. Translated, it gives CAIKDEGGRQETQYF.